This entry lists 17 T cell receptor beta chains sequenced from one sample in a study of shared clonotypes between healthy human individuals. The protocol was immunoSEQ multiplex PCR, while the TCRdb copy is restricted to in-frame clones and leaves out a portion. The table has about a million clones, approximately 80% seen once; the top ten hold roughly 0.83%. Sequencing used memory CD4+ T cells from PBMCs. This sample's subset: CD45RA-negative fraction. These receptors all stem from a man aged 18 to 29 in good health. Some clones in this sample may be carry-over from other donors' samples.

V gene TRBV27 combines with J gene TRBJ2-7; 13 nucleotides align to TRBD2. The trim removed 3 bases at V and 3 bases at J, leaving 8 bases unmatched. Germline lookup yields CDR1 MNHEY and CDR2 SMNVEV (reference sequence). The CDR3 extends over 17 amino acids. In nucleotides, the CDR3 is TGTGCCAGCAGTTTTGGGACTAGCGGGAATTCCGTCTACGAGCAGTACTTC. Its translation: CASSFGTSGNSVYEQYF.

The V call is TRBV7-3, the J call TRBJ2-1; the match to TRBD2 covers 7 bases. Germline-derived CDR1 and CDR2 are SGHTA and FQGTGA. The junction had 12 bases not matched to a gene; V was cut back by 4 bases and J by 9 bases. The CDR3 covers 15 residues. CDR3 in DNA: TGTGCCAGCAGCTCCCGTGGGAGGGGACGGGCTGAGCAGTTCTTC. Its translation: CASSSRGRGRAEQFF.

In its sample, this clone was seen a few times. The rearrangement joins TRBV6-1 to TRBJ1-5; D may be TRBD1 (5 bases). V lost 3 bases and J 9 bases, leaving 12 bases between the germline ends. CDR3 length: 13 residues. Germline loops: CDR1 MNHNS, CDR2 SASEGT. CDR3 residues: CASSDIRGMPQHF. CDR3 coding DNA: TGTGCCAGCAGTGATATAAGGGGAATGCCCCAGCATTTT.

The chain employs TRBV28 and TRBJ2-7; 8 bases are shared with TRBD2. Germline V lookup: CDR1 MDHEN, CDR2 SYDVKM. J was trimmed by 4 bases and V by 4 bases; bases with no gene match: 6. CDR3 length equals 14 residues. DNA of the CDR3: TGTGCCAGCAGTTGGGGCACTAGCGGATACGAGCAGTACTTC. It encodes CASSWGTSGYEQYF.

The chain recombines TRBV5-4 with TRBJ1-2; D might be TRBD1 (6 bases). V dropped 2 bases and J dropped 6 bases, with 23 bases sitting between them. This CDR3 is 17 amino acids long. In germline, CDR1 is SGHNT, CDR2 YYREEE (reference sequence). The CDR3 loop reads CASSFGTTGHQSNGYTF. CDR3 bases: TGTGCCAGCAGCTTCGGTACTACAGGGCATCAGTCCAATGGCTACACCTTC.

This chain connects TRBV7-2 to TRBJ1-6, with D maybe TRBD1 (6 bases). Germline CDR1 reads SGHTA; CDR2 reads FQGNSA. V was cut by 5 bases and J by 9 bases, with 20 bases left in between. This CDR3 spans 16 amino acids. DNA for the CDR3: TGTGCCAGCAGCCAGGGACACCTCAACCCCGTTTCACCCCTCCACTTT. Encoded protein: CASSQGHLNPVSPLHF.

J is TRBJ2-6 and V is TRBV5-1; D call uncertain. The CDR3 runs to 15 residues. In germline, CDR1 is SGHRS, CDR2 YFSETQ. Deletions cut 1 base from V and 0 bases from J, with 5 bases between. Written as DNA, the CDR3 is TGCGCCAGCAGCTTGCTGAGCTCTGGGGCCAACGTCCTGACTTTC. It codes for CASSLLSSGANVLTF.

Details on this clone: An end of the junction does not agree with germline; a read error may underlie this. The rearrangement links TRBV6-5 to TRBJ2-5; perhaps D is TRBD1 or TRBD2 (5 bases each). The germline V gene encodes CDR1 MNHEY and CDR2 SVGAGI. The CDR3 is 15 amino acids. The CDR3 is CASRRDGVHQGTQYF. Written as DNA, the CDR3 is TGTGCCAGCCGACGGGACGGGGTTCACCAAGGGACCCAGTACTTC.

The chain is built from TRBV2 and TRBJ2-7; no clear D. Looked up from germline, CDR1 is SNHLY and CDR2 is FYNNEI. Trimming left V 2 bases short and J 4 bases short, with 12 bases between. The CDR3 sequence is 14 residues long. The CDR3 spells CASSEWAADYEQYF. CDR3 nucleotides: TGTGCCAGCAGTGAATGGGCGGCCGATTACGAGCAGTACTTC.

The J gene is TRBJ2-7, the V gene TRBV10-3; 10 bases are shared with TRBD1. The germline V gene encodes CDR1 ENHRY and CDR2 SYGVKD. Unmatched junction bases numbered 6, after V lost 0 bases and J lost 7 bases. The CDR3 spans 15 residues. The CDR3: CAISESGTGAGEQYF. Here the CDR3 DNA reads TGTGCCATCAGTGAGTCCGGGACAGGGGCTGGTGAGCAGTACTTC.

The chain joins TRBV20-1 to TRBJ2-5; 7 nucleotides match TRBD1. Per the germline V gene, CDR1 is DFQATT and CDR2 is SNEGSKA (reference sequence). This CDR3 region has 11 residues. J gave up 5 bases and V 5 bases, and 2 bases lay outside the gene matches. CDR3 DNA: TGCAGTGCTCAGGGGGTGGAGACCCAGTACTTC. Its protein product is CSAQGVETQYF.

A word on this clone: A read error may account for a junction end that differs from germline. The J gene is TRBJ1-3, the V gene TRBV4-1; D possibly corresponds to TRBD1 (5 bases). This CDR3 has 12 residues. Per the germline V gene, CDR1 is MGHRA and CDR2 is YSYEKL. As DNA, the CDR3 is TGCGCCAGCAGCCAAGTTGGGGGGGGTAGACATTTT. As protein: CASSQVGGGRHF.

This chain uses TRBV15 with TRBJ2-7; a weak D match, TRBD1 (5 bases). This CDR3 comprises 13 residues. Germline V lookup: CDR1 LNHNV, CDR2 YYDKDF (reference sequence). Trimming shortened V by 5 bases and J by 4 bases, and 12 bases separated the two germline ends. The DNA of the CDR3 is TGTGCCACCAGCTACGACAGAGAATACGAGCAGTACTTC. Amino acids: CATSYDREYEQYF.

The V gene is TRBV6-5, the J gene TRBJ2-7; no clear D. The CDR3 length is 13 residues. Germline loops: CDR1 MNHEY, CDR2 SVGAGI. V lost 2 bases and J lost 3, with 8 bases in between. The CDR3 bases are TGTGCCAGCAGTTACAGTAAGGTCTACGAGCAGTACTTC. Amino acid sequence: CASSYSKVYEQYF.

This clone was picked up a small number of times. The genes are TRBV11-3 and TRBJ2-1, with D uncertain. CDR1 SGHNT and CDR2 YENEEA come from the germline V gene. CDR3 length: 12 residues. V lost 4 bases to trimming and J lost 6 bases, with 7 bases between them. The CDR3 DNA reads as TGTGCCAGCAGCTCGACCAGCAATGAGCAGTTCTTC. Its translation: CASSSTSNEQFF.

A note on this clone: Other DNA variants within this sample encode the same CDR3. The chain employs TRBV5-1 and TRBJ1-5; D is uncertain. Trimming stripped 0 bases from V and 4 bases from J, with 5 bases between. The CDR3 runs 13 residues. Germline CDR1 reads SGHRS; CDR2 reads YFSETQ. CDR3 DNA sequence: TGCGCCAGCAGCTTGGGTGAAAATCAGCCCCAGCATTTT. This gives the protein CASSLGENQPQHF.

There are a few counts of this clone. This clone may be a read error of a much larger clone one base away. The CDR3 is CASSQGQNTEAFF. In nucleotides, the CDR3 is TGTGCCAGCAGCCAAGGACAGAACACTGAAGCTTTCTTT. This chain connects TRBV4-2 to TRBJ1-1; D unclear. From germline, CDR1 is LGHNA and CDR2 YNFKEQ. V was clipped by 1 base and J by 1 base, with 4 bases between them. There are 13 residues in the CDR3.